Below are 32 T cell receptor beta chains sequenced from a single sample in a study of beta chain features in type 1 diabetes. Their cognate antigens are unknown. Since all of the isolated RNA was reverse transcribed, expressed TCRB transcripts were what got sequenced. Repertoires were generated with immunoSEQ multiplex PCR, while TCRdb's copy carries only in-frame clones and drops some. The profile shows hundreds of thousands of clones, approximately 14% of them singletons. Study-wide points: The study found moderately but significantly shorter TCRB CDR3s in all four CD4+ subsets of Type 1 diabetes patients.

Sequenced input: naive CD4+ T cells from blood. The receptors originated from a man aged 25-40 years with type 1 diabetes.

This clone has only a few counts. The V and J genes are TRBV10-3 and TRBJ1-2; a weak D match, TRBD1 (6 bases). The CDR3 sequence is 12 residues long. Trimming cost V 4 bases and J 8 bases, with 11 bases left between them. The V gene's germline CDR1 is ENHRY and CDR2 SYGVKD. CDR3 residues: CAISANRDGYTF. Written as DNA, the CDR3 is TGTGCCATCAGTGCCAACAGGGACGGCTACACCTTC.

J is TRBJ1-4 and V is TRBV19; D is uncertain. CDR3 length: 14 residues. CDR1 and CDR2 (germline): LNHDA, SQIVND (reference sequence). The V and J ends lost 5 bases and 6 bases respectively, with 13 bases between them. The CDR3 DNA is TGTGCCAGTAGTTCCCGAGGAGGAGATGAAAAACTGTTTTTT. Protein: CASSSRGGDEKLFF.

The rearrangement joins TRBV6-5 to TRBJ1-5; 7 bases align to TRBD1. CDR1 is MNHEY, CDR2 SVGAGI, per germline. CDR3 length equals 14 residues. Germline trimming cut 8 bases from V and 4 bases from J; bases unmatched to any gene: 8. The CDR3 loop is CASGEGGYNQPQHF. The CDR3 DNA reads as TGTGCCAGCGGAGAAGGGGGCTATAATCAGCCCCAGCATTTT.

The CDR3 protein is CAWSLASGLVRQFF. CDR3 coding DNA: TGTGCCTGGAGTTTGGCTAGCGGGCTAGTACGGCAGTTCTTC. The chain has TRBV30 and TRBJ2-1; 8 positions agree with TRBD2. Germline V gene data show CDR1 as GTSNPN and CDR2 as SVGIG (reference sequence). V shed 2 bases, J shed 12 bases, and the junction held 12 bases outside the gene matches. CDR3 length: 14 amino acids.

This clone was seen only a few times. The chain uses TRBV5-1 and TRBJ2-5, with 8 positions matching TRBD1. V lost 3 bases, J lost 3 bases, and 7 bases stayed unmatched. This CDR3 comprises 15 residues. Germline CDR1 and CDR2: SGHRS and YFSETQ. This CDR3 reads CASSWGRGREETQYF. The CDR3 DNA reads as TGCGCCAGCAGCTGGGGCAGGGGGCGTGAAGAGACCCAGTACTTC. Variable domain in full (rest from reference TRBV5-1 and TRBJ2-5): KAGVTQTPRYLIKTRGQQVTLSCSPISGHRSVSWYQQTPGQGLQFLFEYFSETQRNKGNFPGRFSGRQFSNSRSEMNVSTLELGDSALYLCASSWGRGREETQYFGPGTRLLVL.

This chain uses TRBV2 with TRBJ2-3; 7 bases match TRBD2. The germline gives CDR1 SNHLY, CDR2 FYNNEI. V lost 3 bases, J lost 4 bases, and 7 bases stayed unmatched. The CDR3 sequence is 15 residues long. The CDR3 protein is CASSDGTAGADTQYF. The CDR3 DNA follows: TGTGCCAGCAGTGACGGGACGGCGGGGGCAGATACGCAGTATTTT.

The rearrangement joins TRBV7-3 to TRBJ2-3, with D perhaps matching TRBD2 (5 bases). Germline V lookup: CDR1 SGHTA, CDR2 FQGTGA. The V end lost 5 bases, the J end lost 8 bases, and 14 bases lay between the germline ends. The CDR3 runs 13 residues. CDR3 DNA sequence: TGTGCCAGCAGCCTGGATGAGGGCGGTACGCAGTATTTT. It codes for CASSLDEGGTQYF.

In this sample, this clone turned up a few times. The sample has other DNA sequences that encode this CDR3 too. CDR3 in amino acids: CASSLSGTGGYEQYF. As DNA, the CDR3 is TGTGCCAGCAGTTTATCCGGGACAGGGGGCTACGAGCAGTACTTC. The chain combines TRBV27 with TRBJ2-7; 11 positions agree with TRBD1. The CDR3 extends over 15 amino acids. Germline CDR1 is MNHEY and CDR2 is SMNVEV (reference sequence). Unmatched junction bases numbered 1, after V lost 0 bases and J lost 3 bases.

The V gene is TRBV5-4, the J gene TRBJ2-7; 10 nucleotides match TRBD2. The J segment lost 5 bases and the V segment lost 2 bases, leaving 4 bases of the junction unmatched. Per the germline V gene, CDR1 is SGHNT and CDR2 is YYREEE (reference sequence). This CDR3 contains 14 residues. DNA for the CDR3: TGTGCCAGCAGCTTAGGGCTAGCGGGAGACGAGCAGTACTTC. This gives the protein CASSLGLAGDEQYF. The whole variable domain, remainder taken from reference TRBV5-4 and TRBJ2-7, is ETGVTQSPTHLIKTRGQQVTLRCSSQSGHNTVSWYQQALGQGPQFIFQYYREEENGRGNFPPRFSGLQFPNYSSELNVNALELDDSALYLCASSLGLAGDEQYFGPGTRLTVT.

The V gene is TRBV5-1, the J gene TRBJ1-4; a possible D gene is TRBD1 (5 bases). V lost 4 bases and J 4 bases, leaving 11 bases between the germline ends. The CDR3 runs 14 residues. Germline lookup yields CDR1 SGHRS and CDR2 YFSETQ. Here the CDR3 reads CASSPSQGNEKLFF. Written as DNA, the CDR3 is TGCGCCAGCAGCCCGTCCCAGGGTAATGAAAAACTGTTTTTT.

This chain connects TRBV2 to TRBJ2-5; no clear D. CDR1 SNHLY and CDR2 FYNNEI come from the germline V gene. This CDR3 has 14 amino acids. V lost 3 bases and J lost 4, with 12 bases in between. This CDR3 is CASSEEPPGETQYF. The CDR3 nucleotides read TGTGCCAGCAGTGAGGAGCCCCCGGGAGAGACCCAGTACTTC. The whole variable domain, filled in from reference TRBV2 and TRBJ2-5, reads EPEVTQTPSHQVTQMGQEVILRCVPISNHLYFYWYRQILGQKVEFLVSFYNNEISEKSEIFDDQFSVERPDGSNFTLKIRSTKLEDSAMYFCASSEEPPGETQYFGPGTRLLVL.

This clone has just a few counts. The chain is built from TRBV2 and TRBJ1-1; D is unclear. With 5 bases removed from V and 0 bases from J, the gap between germline ends came to 7 bases. Germline-derived CDR1 and CDR2 are SNHLY and FYNNEI. This CDR3 comprises 13 residues. CDR3 amino acids: CASSQVMNTEAFF. The CDR3 DNA reads TGTGCCAGCAGTCAGGTGATGAACACTGAAGCTTTCTTT.

This clone has only a few counts. Other DNA variants within this sample encode the same CDR3. The chain employs TRBV2 and TRBJ1-1, with unresolved D. The CDR3 runs to 13 residues. CDR1 is SNHLY and CDR2 is FYNNEI in the germline V gene. V was cut by 3 bases and J by 0 bases, with 5 bases left in between. The CDR3 protein is CASSDGLNTEAFF. DNA for the CDR3: TGTGCCAGCAGTGACGGTCTGAACACTGAAGCTTTCTTT.

V is TRBV18 and J is TRBJ1-3; TRBD1 matches at 8 bases. V lost 3 bases and J lost 7; bases outside the gene matches: 5. Germline V gene lookup returns CDR1 KGHSH and CDR2 LQKENI. This CDR3 is 14 amino acids long. CDR3 coding DNA: TGTGCCAGCTCACCTCGGACAGGGATTAACACCATATATTTT. Translating it yields CASSPRTGINTIYF.

This clone was observed a few times. V gene TRBV28 combines with J gene TRBJ1-5; the D gene is possibly TRBD1 (6 bases). The CDR3 runs to 15 residues. Germline loops: CDR1 MDHEN, CDR2 SYDVKM. V was clipped by 2 bases and J by 13 bases, with 21 bases between them. The CDR3 spells CASSLARGGLILQHF. The CDR3 region has the DNA TGTGCCAGCAGTTTAGCGAGGGGGGGTTTAATCTTACAGCATTTT.

V usage is TRBV30 and J usage is TRBJ1-5; unclear D gene. The CDR3 spans 13 residues. Trimming took 0 bases from V and 5 from J, leaving 8 bases between them. Germline CDR1 and CDR2: GTSNPN and SVGIG (reference sequence). The CDR3 spells CAWSVSRDQPQHF. The CDR3 coding sequence is TGTGCCTGGAGTGTTTCCCGAGATCAGCCCCAGCATTTT. The full variable domain, in which reference TRBV30 and TRBJ1-5 provide the parts outside the CDR3, is SQTIHQWPATLVQPVGSPLSLECTVEGTSNPNLYWYRQAAGRGLQLLFYSVGIGQISSEVPQNLSASRPQDRQFILSSKKLLLSDSGFYLCAWSVSRDQPQHFGDGTRLSIL.

The V and J genes are TRBV7-3 and TRBJ1-2; maybe TRBD1 (5 bases). CDR3 length: 12 amino acids. The germline V gene encodes CDR1 SGHTA and CDR2 FQGTGA. V lost 5 bases and J lost 13, with 17 bases in between. The CDR3 sequence: CASSPGGDLSTF. DNA for the CDR3: TGTGCCAGCAGCCCGGGGGGGGATCTAAGCACCTTC.

This chain joins TRBV6-6 and TRBJ2-7; maybe TRBD2 (6 bases). Between the trimmed V and J ends, which lost 0 bases and 4 bases, there was a span of 16 bases. There are 16 residues in the CDR3. Germline V gene sequence: CDR1 MNHNY, CDR2 SVGAGI (reference sequence). The CDR3 loop reads CASSYSGSRGRYEQYF. The CDR3 coding sequence is TGTGCCAGCAGTTACTCCGGGAGCCGGGGTCGATACGAGCAGTACTTC.

This clone was seen a few times. Different DNA sequences within this sample yield the same CDR3. The V gene is TRBV9, the J gene TRBJ2-7, with 8 bases lining up with TRBD2. This CDR3 has 15 amino acids. Germline CDR1 SGDLS, CDR2 YYNGEE. V dropped 0 bases and J dropped 2; count of bases not matched to a gene: 4. This CDR3 is CASSVGLAGTYEQYF. Written as DNA, the CDR3 is TGTGCCAGCAGCGTAGGTCTAGCGGGTACCTACGAGCAGTACTTC. Full variable domain (outside the CDR3, taken from reference TRBV9 and TRBJ2-7): DSGVTQTPKHLITATGQRVTLRCSPRSGDLSVYWYQQSLDQGLQFLIQYYNGEERAKGNILERFSAQQFPDLHSELNLSSLELGDSALYFCASSVGLAGTYEQYFGPGTRLTVT.

The V gene is TRBV7-3, the J gene TRBJ1-3; D unresolved. The CDR3 extends over 14 amino acids. Germline CDR1 reads SGHTA; CDR2 reads FQGTGA. V lost 0 bases to trimming and J lost 0 bases, with 3 bases between them. The CDR3 here is CASSLTSSGNTIYF. CDR3 bases: TGTGCCAGCAGCTTAACCAGCTCTGGAAACACCATATATTTT.

Only a few counts were recorded for this clone. The V gene is TRBV19, the J gene TRBJ2-1; 8 positions match TRBD2. The CDR3 loop spans 15 amino acids. Germline values: CDR1 LNHDA, CDR2 SQIVND (reference sequence). V was clipped by 4 bases and J by 5 bases; unmatched bases: 7. CDR3 in amino acids: CASSTSGTRHNEQFF. The CDR3 DNA follows: TGTGCCAGTAGTACTTCCGGGACTAGGCACAATGAGCAGTTCTTC. Filled out from reference TRBV19 and TRBJ2-1, the complete variable domain reads DGGITQSPKYLFRKEGQNVTLSCEQNLNHDAMYWYRQDPGQGLRLIYYSQIVNDFQKGDIAEGYSVSREKKESFPLTVTSAQKNPTAFYLCASSTSGTRHNEQFFGPGTRLTVL.

This chain joins TRBV10-3 and TRBJ1-1; the D gene is possibly TRBD1 (6 bases). Trimming pared 8 bases from V and 3 bases from J, leaving 13 bases between. This CDR3 is built from 13 residues. CDR1 ENHRY and CDR2 SYGVKD come from the germline V gene. CDR3 in DNA: TGTGCCATCTCCCGGGGGGCAGACACTGAAGCTTTCTTT. Amino acids: CAISRGADTEAFF.

V gene TRBV28 combines with J gene TRBJ1-5; D is possibly TRBD1 (6 bases). CDR3 length: 15 amino acids. V dropped 4 bases and J dropped 4 bases, with 14 bases sitting between them. Germline CDR1 reads MDHEN; CDR2 reads SYDVKM. CDR3 region: CASSSTGRGNQPQHF. The CDR3 DNA follows: TGTGCCAGCAGTTCAACAGGGAGGGGGAATCAGCCCCAGCATTTT.

The chain is built from TRBV5-1 and TRBJ2-7; the match to TRBD2 covers 8 bases. With V trimmed by 3 bases and J by 6 bases, 8 bases remained unmatched. The V gene's germline CDR1 is SGHRS and CDR2 YFSETQ. There are 14 residues in the CDR3. The CDR3 reads CASSSTSGDIEQYF. DNA of the CDR3: TGCGCCAGCAGCTCAACTAGCGGAGACATCGAGCAGTACTTC.

The CDR3 DNA follows: TGTGCCTGGACTAGCGGGAGTAGTTATACGCAGTATTTT. This gives the protein CAWTSGSSYTQYF. The rearrangement links TRBV30 to TRBJ2-3, with 10 bases matching TRBD2. CDR3 length: 13 residues. Trimming removed 4 bases from V and 7 bases from J; junction bases left unmatched: 5. Germline CDR1 is GTSNPN and CDR2 is SVGIG (reference sequence). The complete variable domain, with remaining parts taken from reference TRBV30 and TRBJ2-3, reads SQTIHQWPATLVQPVGSPLSLECTVEGTSNPNLYWYRQAAGRGLQLLFYSVGIGQISSEVPQNLSASRPQDRQFILSSKKLLLSDSGFYLCAWTSGSSYTQYFGPGTRLTVL.

The chain couples TRBV7-3 to TRBJ1-1, with D possibly being TRBD1 (5 bases). Deletions cut 3 bases from V and 0 bases from J, with 20 bases between. The CDR3 is 18 residues long. Germline values: CDR1 SGHTA, CDR2 FQGTGA. This CDR3 reads CASSLWTRRSAVNTEAFF. DNA for the CDR3: TGTGCCAGCAGCTTGTGGACACGGCGTAGTGCGGTGAACACTGAAGCTTTCTTT.

In its sample, this clone was seen a few times. This sequence joins TRBV30 and TRBJ2-7; unclear D gene. The germline V gene encodes CDR1 GTSNPN and CDR2 SVGIG (reference sequence). The CDR3 extends over 13 amino acids. The V end lost 0 bases, the J end lost 2 bases, and 8 bases lay between the germline ends. For the CDR3, the DNA is TGTGCCTGGAGTGTGTCACTAACCTACGAGCAGTACTTC. It codes for CAWSVSLTYEQYF.

Of note for this clone: This sample includes further DNA sequences coding for the same CDR3. The chain couples TRBV19 to TRBJ1-5; D gene ambiguous. The CDR3 consists of 13 residues. Germline CDR1 LNHDA, CDR2 SQIVND (reference sequence). V was pared by 2 bases and J by 2 bases, with 4 bases between. The CDR3 DNA reads TGTGCCAGTAGTATACGGGGCAATCAGCCCCAGCATTTT. It translates to CASSIRGNQPQHF.

The rearrangement joins TRBV29-1 to TRBJ1-5, with TRBD1 matching over 9 bases. The CDR3 is 13 residues long. V gave up 7 bases and J gave up 6 bases; unmatched junction bases: 7. CDR1 and CDR2 from the germline V gene are SQVTM and ANQGSEA. The CDR3 coding sequence is TGCAGCGCCGGGACAGGGACAAGTCAGCCCCAGCATTTT. This codes for CSAGTGTSQPQHF.

The chain is built from TRBV7-3 and TRBJ1-2; tentatively, D is TRBD1 (6 bases). Per germline, CDR1 SGHTA and CDR2 FQGTGA. The CDR3 extends over 14 amino acids. V shed 2 bases and J shed 3 bases, with 10 bases lying between them. CDR3 bases: TGTGCCAGCAGCTTAGGTTCAGGGGACTATGGCTACACCTTC. Its translation is CASSLGSGDYGYTF.

This clone was seen a handful of times. The chain is built from TRBV7-2 and TRBJ2-7; TRBD2 matches 11 bases. From germline, CDR1 is SGHTA and CDR2 FQGNSA. Germline trimming cut 1 base from V and 4 bases from J; bases unmatched to any gene: 12. CDR3 length equals 18 residues. Here the CDR3 DNA reads TGTGCCAGCAGCTTAGGAGGGTCACTAGCGGGAGTCGGTTACGAGCAGTACTTC. It is translated as CASSLGGSLAGVGYEQYF.

This clone was observed a few times. The chain couples TRBV29-1 to TRBJ1-2, with no clear D. Germline lookup yields CDR1 SQVTM and CDR2 ANQGSEA. The length of the CDR3 is 12 residues. The germline V and J ends were trimmed by 8 bases and 8 bases, with 18 bases remaining between them. The CDR3 region has the DNA TGCAGCACGAGGGTTTGGGAGGACGGCTACACCTTC. Translated: CSTRVWEDGYTF. The entire variable domain, with the rest obtained from reference TRBV29-1 and TRBJ1-2, is as follows: SAVISQKPSRDICQRGTSLTIQCQVDSQVTMMFWYRQQPGQSLTLIATANQGSEATYESGFVIDKFPISRPNLTFSTLTVSNMSPEDSSIYLCSTRVWEDGYTFGSGTRLTVV.